This is a list of T cell receptor beta chains from one sample in a study of cytomegalovirus exposure and HLA in healthy donors. The assay was immunoSEQ multiplex PCR, and TCRdb's table has in-frame clones only and misses some. The data show 90,000 to 140,000 clones, about 83% seen once. Sequenced material: PBMCs. The receptors originated from a man aged 18 to 35 in good health and CMV-seronegative. The CDR3 runs from the conserved cysteine through the conserved F or W. The order of the fields is V gene, J gene, D gene, CDR3 length, CDR3 DNA, CDR3 protein. D genes are given only for firm matches.

TRBV19	TRBJ1-5	NA	14	TGTGCCAGTAGTATTCTGGGCAAAAATCAGCCCCAGCATTTT	CASSILGKNQPQHF
TRBV18	TRBJ1-3	TRBD1	15	TGTGCCAGCTCATCGGGACAGGGAATTGGAAACACCATATATTTT	CASSSGQGIGNTIYF
TRBV6-5	TRBJ1-5	NA	14	TGTGCCAGCAGTTATGGCGGGGAAAATCAGCCCCAGCATTTT	CASSYGGENQPQHF
TRBV2	TRBJ1-1	TRBD1	14	TGTGCCAGCAGTGACCCAGACAGGGGCACTGAAGCTTTCTTT	CASSDPDRGTEAFF
TRBV27	TRBJ1-5	TRBD1	16	TGTGCCAGCAGTCCCCGGACAGGGGGGAGCGAGCAGCCCCAGCATTTT	CASSPRTGGSEQPQHF
TRBV28	TRBJ2-1	TRBD2	16	TGTGCCACCGGGACTAGCGGGAGCGGGTTGGTTAATGAGCAGTTCTTC	CATGTSGSGLVNEQFF
TRBV5-1	TRBJ2-5	NA	12	TGCGCCAGCAGCTTACAGGAAGAGACCCAGTACTTC	CASSLQEETQYF
TRBV5-6	TRBJ1-1	NA	14	TGTGCCAGCAGCTTGGCCGGGGTTACTCGTGAAGCTTTCTTT	CASSLAGVTREAFF
TRBV7-8	TRBJ1-1	TRBD1	15	TGTGCCAGCAGTTACATAAAGACAGGGGACACTGAAGCTTTCTTT	CASSYIKTGDTEAFF
TRBV27	TRBJ2-7	TRBD2	16	TGTGCCAGCAGTCTAACACTAGCGGTGGTATCCTACGAGCAGTACTTC	CASSLTLAVVSYEQYF
TRBV30	TRBJ1-4	NA	13	TGTGCCTGGAGTGTAATAGGGGACACCGGACTGTTTTTT	CAWSVIGDTGLFF
TRBV5-1	TRBJ2-2	TRBD2	14	TGCGCCAGCGGACTAGCGGGAGGAGTCGGGGAGCTGTTTTTT	CASGLAGGVGELFF
TRBV7-9	TRBJ1-2	NA	15	TGTGCCAGCAGCCCGACAGGTACTATTAACTATGGCTACACCTTC	CASSPTGTINYGYTF
TRBV10-3	TRBJ2-5	TRBD2	15	TGTGCCATCAGTCCGACTAGCGGGATGGGTGAGACCCAGTACTTC	CAISPTSGMGETQYF
TRBV28	TRBJ1-5	NA	15	TGTGCCAGCAGTTTATTCGACAGTAGCAATCAGCCCCAGCATTTT	CASSLFDSSNQPQHF
TRBV4-1	TRBJ2-3	NA	15	TGCGCCAGCAGCCCCAGGTGGCTTAGCACAGATACGCAGTATTTT	CASSPRWLSTDTQYF
TRBV27	TRBJ2-5	TRBD1	15	TGTGCCAGCAGTTTATCGTGGACAGGGCGGGAGACCCAGTACTTC	CASSLSWTGRETQYF
TRBV11-3	TRBJ2-1	TRBD2	17	TGTGCCAGCAGCTTAGGTACAGCGGGAGGCACCTACAATGAGCAGTTCTTC	CASSLGTAGGTYNEQFF
TRBV5-1	TRBJ2-1	TRBD2	16	TGCGCCAGCAGCCTGGAACGAGTACTAGCGGGAGGTGAGCAGTTCTTC	CASSLERVLAGGEQFF
TRBV7-9	TRBJ2-7	TRBD2	14	TGTGCCAGCAGCCGGACTAGCGGGAGTAATGAGCAGTACTTC	CASSRTSGSNEQYF
TRBV7-3	TRBJ2-3	NA	11	TGTGCCAGCGCGTCCGCAGATACGCAGTATTTT	CASASADTQYF
TRBV5-1	TRBJ2-5	TRBD2	19	TGCGCCAGCAGCCCAGGAATTCTAGCGGGAGGACCCGGGGGTGGGACCCAGTACTTC	CASSPGILAGGPGGGTQYF
TRBV5-8	TRBJ2-7	NA	15	TGTGCCAGCATCCCTGTCCCGGGACTTTTCTACGAGCAGTACTTC	CASIPVPGLFYEQYF
TRBV7-2	TRBJ2-7	NA	15	TGTGCCAGCAGCCCAGGCGGTGGGAGCTCCTACGAGCAGTACTTC	CASSPGGGSSYEQYF
TRBV28	TRBJ1-1	TRBD1	17	TGTGCCAGCAGTCCGGGGGACAGGGGCCTCCCGAACACTGAAGCTTTCTTT	CASSPGDRGLPNTEAFF
TRBV19	TRBJ1-3	NA	14	TGTGCCAGTAGTATTTCAGGGTCTGGAAACACCATATATTTT	CASSISGSGNTIYF
TRBV9	TRBJ2-7	TRBD1	13	TGTGCCAGCAGCGGGAAGACAGGGGTCGAGCAGTACTTC	CASSGKTGVEQYF
TRBV27	TRBJ2-1	NA	16	TGTGCCAGCAGTTCCTTCCTCCGTACTAGGTCAACTGAGCAGTTCTTC	CASSSFLRTRSTEQFF
TRBV13	TRBJ2-1	TRBD2	17	TGTGCCAGCAGACGCCTACTAGCGCCGAGCTCCTACAATGAGCAGTTCTTC	CASRRLLAPSSYNEQFF
TRBV19	TRBJ2-1	NA	14	TGTGCCAGTAGTAAGGCAGGGCCCTACAATGAGCAGTTCTTC	CASSKAGPYNEQFF
TRBV10-3	TRBJ2-1	NA	14	TGTGCCATCAGGGACACCTACCAGGACAATGAGCAGTTCTTC	CAIRDTYQDNEQFF
TRBV28	TRBJ1-1	TRBD1	16	TGTGCCAGCAGCCAACCTCCGGGACAGCTGAACACTGAAGCTTTCTTT	CASSQPPGQLNTEAFF